This T cell receptor beta chain was sequenced for a study of cytomegalovirus exposure and HLA in healthy donors. Study findings and constraints: Versus the roughly 640-donor mean, an Asian-associated ancestry cluster reportedly showed fewer N-insertions in a later analysis. In an earlier analysis, most TCR beta V segments were productive about 87% or about 30% of the time.

In regard to this clone: Its specificity is unknown.

Donors consisted of healthy bone marrow donors. Though probably carrying unrecorded immune exposures, donors were nominally healthy at sampling. The germline CDR1 and CDR2 sequences are LNHNV and YYDKDF (reference sequence). The CDR3 covers 13 residues. V dropped 3 bases and J dropped 7 bases, with 13 bases sitting between them. 13 Jbeta primers and 60 Vbeta primers were used for the PCR. Sequencing was performed with immunoSEQ multiplex PCR; in TCRdb, only in-frame clones are kept and a portion is missing. This table has tens of thousands of clones, around 71% appearing once. The TCR was taken from a man aged 30 to 45 in good health and CMV-seronegative. V usage is TRBV15 and J usage is TRBJ2-7; D not certain. The sample taken for sequencing was PBMCs. CDR3 region: CATSRESSREQYF. CDR3 coding DNA: TGTGCCACCAGCAGGGAGTCGTCAAGAGAGCAGTACTTC.